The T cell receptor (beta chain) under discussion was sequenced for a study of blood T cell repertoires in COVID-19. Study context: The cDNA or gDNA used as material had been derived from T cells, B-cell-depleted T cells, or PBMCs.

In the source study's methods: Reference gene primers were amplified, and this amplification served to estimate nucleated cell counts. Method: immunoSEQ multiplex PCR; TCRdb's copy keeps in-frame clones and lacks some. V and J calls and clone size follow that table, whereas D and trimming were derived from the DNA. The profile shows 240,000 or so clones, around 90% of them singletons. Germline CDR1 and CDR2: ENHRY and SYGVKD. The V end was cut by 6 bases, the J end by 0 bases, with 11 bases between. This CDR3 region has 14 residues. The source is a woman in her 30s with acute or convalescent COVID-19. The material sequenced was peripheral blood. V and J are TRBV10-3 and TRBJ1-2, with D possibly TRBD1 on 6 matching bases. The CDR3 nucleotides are TGTGCCATCAGGACACAGGGCGCTAACTATGGCTACACCTTC. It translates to CAIRTQGANYGYTF.